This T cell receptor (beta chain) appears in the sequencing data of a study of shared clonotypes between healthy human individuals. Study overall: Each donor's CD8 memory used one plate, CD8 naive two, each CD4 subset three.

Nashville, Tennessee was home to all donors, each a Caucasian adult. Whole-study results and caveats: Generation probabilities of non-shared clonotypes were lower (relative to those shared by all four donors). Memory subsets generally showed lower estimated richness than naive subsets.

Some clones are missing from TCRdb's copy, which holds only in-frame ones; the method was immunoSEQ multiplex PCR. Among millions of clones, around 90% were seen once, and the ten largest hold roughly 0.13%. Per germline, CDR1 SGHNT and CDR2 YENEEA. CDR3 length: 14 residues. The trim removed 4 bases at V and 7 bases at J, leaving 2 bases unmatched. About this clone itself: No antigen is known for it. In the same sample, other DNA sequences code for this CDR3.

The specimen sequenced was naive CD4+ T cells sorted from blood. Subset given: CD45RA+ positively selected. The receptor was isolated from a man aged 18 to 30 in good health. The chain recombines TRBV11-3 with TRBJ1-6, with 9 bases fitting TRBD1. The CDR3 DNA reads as TGTGCCAGCAGCTCGGGGACAGGGAATTCACCCCTCCACTTT. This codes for CASSSGTGNSPLHF.